What follows are 7 T cell receptor beta chains derived from one specimen sequenced in a study of T cells in Graves' hyperthyroidism and ophthalmopathy. Regions amplified from RNA transcripts were the TCR beta CDR3 regions. An initial round of RT-PCR targeting the TCR CDR3 relied on the HTBI primer set. TCRdb called the multiplex PCR reads again in MiXCR, with one record for every CDR3 protein. The sample contains fewer than 650,000 distinct CDR3 sequences, 11% to 15% of which appear only once. Sequenced input: blood. The origin of the receptors is a woman between 25 and 40 years old with Graves' hyperthyroidism that later progressed to Graves' ophthalmopathy.

The sample holds many counts of this clonotype. The chain combines TRBV20-1 with TRBJ1-1; a weak D match, TRBD1 (5 bases). Between the trimmed V and J ends, which lost 3 bases and 4 bases, there was a span of 21 bases. The V gene's germline CDR1 is DFQATT and CDR2 SNEGSKA (reference sequence). The CDR3 runs to 16 residues. This CDR3 is CSASRVGGVGSTEAFF. CDR3 coding DNA: TGCAGTGCTAGTCGAGTGGGAGGGGTCGGGAGCACTGAAGCTTTCTTT.

This clonotype was counted a few times. The genes are TRBV27 and TRBJ2-7, with no clear D. The CDR3 is made up of 13 amino acids. The V end lost 6 bases, the J end lost 7 bases, and 16 bases lay between the germline ends. In germline, CDR1 is MNHEY, CDR2 SMNVEV (reference sequence). The CDR3 sequence: CASSRIIGWEQYF. For the CDR3, the DNA is TGTGCCAGCAGCAGGATTATTGGCTGGGAGCAGTACTTC.

V usage is TRBV30 and J usage is TRBJ2-7, with a weak D call TRBD1 (6 bases). Germline loops: CDR1 GTSNPN, CDR2 SVGIG (reference sequence). V dropped 5 bases and J dropped 5 bases, with 13 bases sitting between them. The CDR3 runs 12 residues. The CDR3 reads CAWGQLRHEQYF. The CDR3 DNA follows: TGTGCCTGGGGACAGCTCCGTCACGAGCAGTACTTC.

This clonotype came up a few times. The chain links TRBV7-2 to TRBJ2-7; D is ambiguous. Trimming left V 1 base short and J 4 bases short, with 11 bases between. The length of the CDR3 is 14 residues. Germline values: CDR1 SGHTA, CDR2 FQGNSA. The CDR3 spells CASSLDGYLYEQYF. DNA for the CDR3: TGTGCCAGCAGCTTAGACGGCTACCTATACGAGCAGTACTTC.

This clonotype was recorded many times. The V call is TRBV5-1, the J call TRBJ1-1; 8 positions agree with TRBD1. The V segment lost 0 bases and the J segment 1 base; nucleotides outside the gene matches: 8. CDR3 length: 17 residues. Per the germline V gene, CDR1 is SGHRS and CDR2 is YFSETQ. The CDR3 is CASSLVRQGRPNTEAFF. CDR3 sequence (DNA): TGCGCCAGCAGCTTGGTCCGACAGGGGCGACCGAACACTGAAGCTTTCTTT.

The V gene is TRBV30, the J gene TRBJ2-3; D uncertain. Germline V gene sequence: CDR1 GTSNPN, CDR2 SVGIG (reference sequence). The CDR3 has 12 amino acids. The V gene lost 1 base and the J gene lost 5 bases, with 7 bases spanning the gap. CDR3 sequence reads: CAWSGSGDTQYF. The CDR3 region has the DNA TGTGCCTGGAGTGGTTCGGGAGATACGCAGTATTTT.

This clonotype was recorded many times. The chain links TRBV11-3 to TRBJ1-3; no clear D. The CDR3 sequence is 15 residues long. In germline, CDR1 is SGHNT, CDR2 YENEEA. The V end lost 5 bases, the J end lost 4 bases, and 15 bases lay between the germline ends. This chain's CDR3 is CASSRSSAWGNTIYF. The CDR3 region has the DNA TGTGCCAGCAGCCGCAGTTCGGCTTGGGGAAACACCATATATTTT.